These 13 T cell receptor beta chains were sequenced from one sample in a study of shared clonotypes between healthy human individuals. Clones were sequenced by immunoSEQ multiplex PCR, and TCRdb holds only the in-frame ones, with some missing. Here the sample spans roughly 2.1 million clones, about 93% being singletons. Positive CCR7 selection of CD45RO-negative cells yielded the naive CD8 cells, and terminally differentiated effector memory CD45RA+ cells were excluded. The sequenced sample consisted of naive CD8+ T cells from PBMCs. The receptors were gathered from a young man in good health. Some clones in this sample may be carry-over from other donors' samples.

The V call is TRBV7-6, the J call TRBJ2-1, with TRBD2 matching over 13 bases. Germline CDR1 reads SGHVS; CDR2 reads FNYEAQ. V lost 5 bases and J lost 8; bases outside the gene matches: 12. The CDR3 contains 17 residues. DNA of the CDR3: TGTGCCAGCAGCGGGGACCGACTAGCGGGAGGTTTCGATGAGCAGTTCTTC. Translated, it gives CASSGDRLAGGFDEQFF. The full variable domain, in which reference TRBV7-6 and TRBJ2-1 provide the parts outside the CDR3, is GAGVSQSPRYKVTKRGQDVALRCDPISGHVSLYWYRQALGQGPEFLTYFNYEAQQDKSGLPNDRFSAERPEGSISTLTIQRTEQRDSAMYRCASSGDRLAGGFDEQFFGPGTRLTVL.

The chain combines TRBV5-1 with TRBJ1-1; maybe TRBD1 (5 bases). CDR1 is SGHRS and CDR2 is YFSETQ in the germline V gene. The V and J ends lost 4 bases and 0 bases respectively, with 19 bases between them. The CDR3 has 17 amino acids. This CDR3 is CASSDSRGTQMNTEAFF. The CDR3 DNA follows: TGCGCCAGCAGCGATAGCCGAGGGACTCAAATGAACACTGAAGCTTTCTTT. The entire variable domain, with the rest obtained from reference TRBV5-1 and TRBJ1-1, is as follows: KAGVTQTPRYLIKTRGQQVTLSCSPISGHRSVSWYQQTPGQGLQFLFEYFSETQRNKGNFPGRFSGRQFSNSRSEMNVSTLELGDSALYLCASSDSRGTQMNTEAFFGQGTRLTVV.

The rearrangement joins TRBV6-5 to TRBJ2-1, with a possible D match to TRBD2 (7 bases). V lost 8 bases and J 7 bases, leaving 12 bases between the germline ends. This CDR3 is 12 amino acids long. Germline loops: CDR1 MNHEY, CDR2 SVGAGI. This chain's CDR3 is CASEGGGNEQFF. The CDR3 DNA reads TGTGCCAGCGAGGGAGGGGGAAATGAGCAGTTCTTC.

The rearrangement links TRBV11-2 to TRBJ2-1; the match to TRBD2 covers 7 bases. Germline CDR1 and CDR2: SGHAT and FQNNGV. Unmatched junction bases numbered 13, after V lost 0 bases and J lost 5 bases. The CDR3 loop spans 18 amino acids. The CDR3 loop reads CASSLESAGTIWDNEQFF. The CDR3 DNA reads as TGTGCCAGCAGCTTAGAATCAGCGGGGACGATTTGGGACAATGAGCAGTTCTTC.

This clone was picked up one time. The chain couples TRBV27 to TRBJ2-2; possibly TRBD2 for D (6 bases). V lost 4 bases to trimming and J lost 4 bases, with 16 bases between them. This CDR3 spans 16 amino acids. CDR1 and CDR2 (germline): MNHEY, SMNVEV (reference sequence). CDR3 protein: CASSSYSGVATGELFF. The CDR3, as DNA: TGTGCCAGCAGTTCGTATTCGGGAGTCGCCACCGGGGAGCTGTTTTTT.

The chain uses TRBV19 and TRBJ2-1, with TRBD2 matching 9 bases. Trimming at V came to 3 bases and at J to 7 bases, leaving 7 bases not matched to a gene. CDR1 is LNHDA and CDR2 is SQIVND in the germline V gene (reference sequence). The CDR3 has 15 residues. The CDR3 DNA reads TGTGCCAGTAGTATTTCTAGCGGGGTTTGGAATGAGCAGTTCTTC. Translation: CASSISSGVWNEQFF.

This chain links TRBV4-1 with TRBJ2-7, with 8 bases fitting TRBD1. The germline V gene encodes CDR1 MGHRA and CDR2 YSYEKL. The CDR3 loop spans 15 amino acids. V was pared by 1 base and J by 5 bases, with 7 bases of the junction left unmatched. The CDR3 DNA follows: TGCGCCAGCAGCCAAGGAGTGGCAGGGGGCGACGAGCAGTACTTC. Translation: CASSQGVAGGDEQYF.

The J gene is TRBJ1-1, the V gene TRBV7-8; 9 positions match TRBD1. There are 15 residues in the CDR3. Germline V gives CDR1 SGHVS, CDR2 FQNEAQ. V dropped 3 bases and J dropped 3; count of bases not matched to a gene: 5. The chain's CDR3 is CASSLIRDRDTEAFF. The CDR3 region has the DNA TGTGCCAGCAGCTTGATACGGGACAGGGACACTGAAGCTTTCTTT.

Here the CDR3 reads CASSQDLLKGGKNIQYF. The CDR3 bases are TGCGCCAGCAGCCAAGATCTCTTGAAGGGGGGCAAAAACATTCAGTACTTC. The gene calls are TRBV4-3 and TRBJ2-4; the D gene could be TRBD1 or TRBD2 (6 bases each). V was trimmed by 0 bases and J by 3 bases, leaving 15 bases between them. Per the germline V gene, CDR1 is LGHNA and CDR2 is YSLEER. CDR3 length: 17 amino acids.

To note about this clone: Other DNA sequences in the same sample also yield this CDR3. The chain has TRBV29-1 and TRBJ2-1; 7 bases fit TRBD2. This CDR3 spans 15 amino acids. The ends lost 0 bases at V and 4 bases at J; junction bases unmatched: 6. The germline gives CDR1 SQVTM, CDR2 ANQGSEA. For the CDR3, the DNA is TGCAGCGTTGAAGAACGGCTAGCGGTTTACAATGAGCAGTTCTTC. Its translation is CSVEERLAVYNEQFF.

The V gene is TRBV10-2, the J gene TRBJ2-1, with D unresolved. This CDR3 contains 15 residues. The germline gives CDR1 WSHSY, CDR2 SAAADI. The ends were cut back, 6 bases at V and 2 bases at J, with 14 bases in the middle. In DNA form, the CDR3 reads TGCGCCAGCAGGGACCCCAGGATGCCCTACAATGAGCAGTTCTTC. Translating it yields CASRDPRMPYNEQFF.

The chain has TRBV5-4 and TRBJ2-5, with D perhaps matching TRBD1 (5 bases). The CDR3 is 14 amino acids. CDR1 is SGHNT, CDR2 YYREEE, per germline (reference sequence). Trimming took 4 bases from V and 0 from J, leaving 10 bases between them. The CDR3 loop is CASSPDSYQETQYF. The CDR3 nucleotides read TGTGCCAGCAGCCCAGACAGTTACCAAGAGACCCAGTACTTC.

The V gene is TRBV5-4, the J gene TRBJ1-2; TRBD1 is a possible D gene (5 bases). The germline V gene encodes CDR1 SGHNT and CDR2 YYREEE (reference sequence). This CDR3 has 16 residues. With 0 bases removed from V and 8 bases from J, the gap between germline ends came to 20 bases. CDR3 amino acids: CASSLALDREGGGYTF. The CDR3 coding sequence is TGTGCCAGCAGCTTGGCCTTAGACAGAGAGGGCGGCGGCTACACCTTC.